Listed below are T cell receptor beta chains from one sample, sequenced in a study of shared clonotypes between healthy human individuals. Sequencing used immunoSEQ multiplex PCR; TCRdb keeps in-frame clones, though not all of them. This table holds about 110,000 clones, about 71% found once. Source material: memory CD8+ T cells sorted from blood. All receptors derive from a woman aged 30 to 39 in good health. The CDR3 runs from the conserved cysteine through the conserved F or W. Each record gives: CDR3 DNA, CDR3 protein, V gene, clone size, J gene, D gene. D genes are given only for firm matches. Clone size is stated in some rows and not others, as once, few, many or a class when expanded.

TGTGCCAGCAGTTCTCCCCTGGAGAGTACTGGAAACACCATATATTTT CASSSPLESTGNTIYF TRBV28 NA TRBJ1-3 NA
TGTGCCAGCTCACCAGTACTAGCGGGAGGGCCCGGCGAGCAGTACTTC CASSPVLAGGPGEQYF TRBV18 NA TRBJ2-7 TRBD2
TGTGCCAGCAGTAGCAGGGGTTTTGGAAACACCATATATTTT CASSSRGFGNTIYF TRBV28 NA TRBJ1-3 NA
TGTGCCAGCAGTTACTCCCGAGCGGGGTTTGCGGAGCCCCAGCATTTT CASSYSRAGFAEPQHF TRBV6-6 NA TRBJ1-5 NA
TGTGCCAGCAGTCGAACTCTGGGGGCGATCCACGAGCAGTACTTC CASSRTLGAIHEQYF TRBV28 many TRBJ2-7 NA
TGCGCCAGCAGCCAAGTTGCCACCCAAGCCTACGAGCAGTACTTC CASSQVATQAYEQYF TRBV4-1 NA TRBJ2-7 NA
TGTGCCAGCAGTTCGGGACAGGGAGTGAATCAGCCCCAGCATTTT CASSSGQGVNQPQHF TRBV28 once TRBJ1-5 TRBD1
TGTGCCAGCAGTGCGACTAGCGGGAGTGCAGATACGCAGTATTTT CASSATSGSADTQYF TRBV6-4 NA TRBJ2-3 TRBD2
TGTGCCAGTAGTGAGGGACTAGCGTCCTACGAGCAGTACTTC CASSEGLASYEQYF TRBV19 NA TRBJ2-7 TRBD2
TGTGCCAGCAATAAAGCCGGGGGTGCCTACGAGCAGTACTTC CASNKAGGAYEQYF TRBV28 NA TRBJ2-7 NA
TGTGCCAGCAGCCCGAACCGACTAGCGGGAGCGGACGAGCAGTACTTC CASSPNRLAGADEQYF TRBV14 NA TRBJ2-7 TRBD2
TGTGCCAGCAGTTTATCGGGCAGGGCGAACACTGAAGCTTTCTTT CASSLSGRANTEAFF TRBV28 NA TRBJ1-1 NA
TGTGCCAGCAGCTTAGAAGGGGACCCATTCGGCAATGAGCAGTTCTTC CASSLEGDPFGNEQFF TRBV13 NA TRBJ2-1 NA
TGTGCCATCGATAGCGGGAGGACCCCCTACGAGCAGTACTTC CAIDSGRTPYEQYF TRBV10-3 NA TRBJ2-7 TRBD2
TGTGCCAGCAGAGGGAGTCTGCCCCAGCATTTT CASRGSLPQHF TRBV28 NA TRBJ1-5 NA
TGTGCCATCAGTAACAAACTAGCGGGAGTTGCCTACAATGAGCAGTTCTTC CAISNKLAGVAYNEQFF TRBV10-3 few TRBJ2-1 TRBD2
TGCGCCAGCAGCGGGGCCCGGGGGACTACCGACTACGAGCAGTACTTC CASSGARGTTDYEQYF TRBV5-1 few TRBJ2-7 TRBD2
TGTGCCAGCAGTGGCCCCAGGGGAAGAGTTTTTTTGGACTATGGCTACACCTTC CASSGPRGRVFLDYGYTF TRBV6-1 NA TRBJ1-2 NA
TGTGCCAGCACCGAGCCTTCCGGTGGGACCCAGTACTTC CASTEPSGGTQYF TRBV2 NA TRBJ2-5 NA
TGTGCCAGCAGTGATCTCCTCTCCAGAGGGGAGCAGTACTTC CASSDLLSRGEQYF TRBV2 NA TRBJ2-7 NA
TGTGCCAGCAGCCTGAGTCAGGGTCCAGGTCGGGAGACCCAGTACTTC CASSLSQGPGRETQYF TRBV7-9 NA TRBJ2-5 NA
TGTGCCAGTAGTATATCCCCCAGCGCAGGGGCTGAAGCTTTCTTT CASSISPSAGAEAFF TRBV19 few TRBJ1-1 NA
TGTGCCAGTAGGGGGGGACAGAATAACTATGGCTACACCTTC CASRGGQNNYGYTF TRBV6-6 NA TRBJ1-2 TRBD1
TGTGCCAGCAGCGTAGATCCCGGGACCGGGGAGCTGTTTTTT CASSVDPGTGELFF TRBV9 once TRBJ2-2 NA
TGTGCCAGCAGCCAACTGGGCGGGAGGGGACTTTACGAGCAGTACTTC CASSQLGGRGLYEQYF TRBV4-2 NA TRBJ2-7 TRBD2
TGTGCCAGCGAAGTTGAATGGGGCTATGGCTACACCTTC CASEVEWGYGYTF TRBV7-9 NA TRBJ1-2 NA
TGTGCCAGCAGTGAGGGCGGCGACGGGTCCTACGAGCAGTACTTC CASSEGGDGSYEQYF TRBV2 NA TRBJ2-7 NA
TGTGCCAGCAGCTTAGGACAGGGGAGAGATCAGCCCCAGCATTTT CASSLGQGRDQPQHF TRBV7-9 NA TRBJ1-5 TRBD1
TGTGCCAGCAGCTTAAGCGGAGGGCCCTGGTGGGAGCAGTACTTC CASSLSGGPWWEQYF TRBV11-3 once TRBJ2-7 NA